The text below deals with one T cell receptor (beta chain). Its antigen is not yet known. No much larger clonotype is one base removed from it; base qualities were not supplied. In light of the paper, this sample's time point label describes: baseline, week 1 (first vaccination visit). Reading the label with the study, this specimen's treatment or condition is: pre-vaccination baseline after standard-of-care therapy. Donors had newly diagnosed WHO grade 3 or 4 IDH1-mutant astrocytomas with loss of nuclear ATRX. The samples were drawn from NOA16, a multicentre, single-arm, open-label phase I trial in Germany that tested a mutant IDH1 peptide vaccine in humans for the first time. Visit V03 blood draws served as the baseline sample for immunogenicity testing. Genomic DNA for TCRB sequencing was extracted from EDTA blood using the DNeasy Blood and Tissue Kit. Preparation of the library involved the immunoSEQ multiplex PCR assay. The hsTCRB Kit was used according to the manufacturer's protocol to amplify rearranged TCR beta chain sequences. TCRB libraries were sequenced on an Illumina MiSeq. As for the authors' bioinformatics: Demultiplexing, trimming and gene mapping were performed with the kit vendor's proprietary platform. TCRdb's version of the immuneACCESS table is confined to in-frame rearrangements and falls short of the full clone set. An unresolved V gene accounts for under half of the shortfall where checked; the remainder is of unknown origin. From that table come the V and J calls and clone size; the DNA was used to work out D and trimming. The sample table records around 92,000 clones; about 80% of these occur just once. The ten biggest clones cover 7.4% of the sample.

This entry comes from a study of a mutant IDH1 vaccine in newly diagnosed glioma (dated by TCRdb to the early 2020s). For context, the study as a whole: Of the approximately 33 treated patients, around 62% were male and around 40% were female, and the mean age was around 40 years. For exploratory analyses, approximately 23 treated patients had longitudinal TCRB deep sequencing done wherever samples were available. Six visits were used for peripheral blood collection: V03 (baseline), V05, V07, V10, V12 and V13. Prior to enrollment, patients had been given standard therapy consisting of radiotherapy alone, temozolomide alone, or radiochemotherapy with temozolomide, with the combination given to most patients.

V trim: 2 bases; J trim: 9 bases; unmatched bases: 10. The germline V gene supplies CDR1 SGHRS and CDR2 YFSETQ. The CDR3 starts with the cysteine, ends with the phenylalanine, and has 14 residues. The CDR3 DNA has 42 bases and is translated from base 1. Here is what the overall study found, with its caveats: Availability determined which PBMC samples were chosen for TCRB deep sequencing. The authors noted that analyses of patient blood samples could not be reproduced because of sample limitations. Immune responses induced by the vaccine were seen in 90% to 95% of patients across multiple MHC alleles. No apparent relationship was observed between pseudoprogression and alterations in the top peripheral T cell clonotypes detected by TCRB sequencing.

The sequenced sample was PBMCs, obtained from a glioma patient treated with radiotherapy, temozolomide or both. The chain joins TRBV5-1 to TRBJ2-7, and TRBD1 matches 8 of the central bases. The sequence was collected from a woman aged 45-65 years with glioma. The DNA sequence is as follows: TGCGCCAGCAGCTTAGACAGGGGCTATAAAGGGCAGTACTTC. It encodes CASSLDRGYKGQYF.